The clone carrying this T cell receptor (beta chain) was recorded a few times. Its antigen is currently unknown. Samples each had at least 5 micrograms of total RNA extracted. The source of the sample is a study of blood T cells in healthy people across ages. The study, taken as a whole, reports: Samples with more naive T cells showed higher observed beta diversity.

V lost 5 bases and J 7 bases, leaving 18 bases between the germline ends. The length of the CDR3 is 15 residues. Germline CDR1 is SEHNR and CDR2 is FQNEAQ (reference sequence). A J-beta primer mix and a sample-barcoded 5' primer were used in a second PCR of about 7 to 12 cycles. TCRdb reprocessed the 5' RACE reads via MiXCR and lists one record per CDR3 protein. The table records about 1.4 million distinct CDR3 sequences, around 55% of them present only once. The chain combines TRBV7-9 with TRBJ2-1, with D possibly TRBD1 on 5 matching bases. This TCR derives from a man aged 18 to 29 in good health. Sequencing was performed on blood. CDR3 in DNA: TGTGCCAGCAGCCCGGACAACGGCAGGCCTAATGAGCAGTTCTTC. Translating gives CASSPDNGRPNEQFF.